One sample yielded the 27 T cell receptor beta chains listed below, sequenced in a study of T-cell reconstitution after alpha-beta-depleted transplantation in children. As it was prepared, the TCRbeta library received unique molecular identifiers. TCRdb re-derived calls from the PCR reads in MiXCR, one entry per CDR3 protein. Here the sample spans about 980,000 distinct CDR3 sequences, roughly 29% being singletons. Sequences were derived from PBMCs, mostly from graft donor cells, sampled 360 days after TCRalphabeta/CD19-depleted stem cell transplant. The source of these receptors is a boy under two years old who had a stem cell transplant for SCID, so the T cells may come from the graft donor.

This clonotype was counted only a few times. CDR3 residues: CASSPGSGDTQYF. As DNA, the CDR3 is TGTGCCAGCTCCCCCGGTTCGGGAGATACGCAGTATTTT. The chain combines TRBV18 with TRBJ2-3; D gene unclear. Germline V gives CDR1 KGHSH, CDR2 LQKENI. This CDR3 region has 13 residues. V was clipped by 6 bases and J by 5 bases, with 12 bases between them.

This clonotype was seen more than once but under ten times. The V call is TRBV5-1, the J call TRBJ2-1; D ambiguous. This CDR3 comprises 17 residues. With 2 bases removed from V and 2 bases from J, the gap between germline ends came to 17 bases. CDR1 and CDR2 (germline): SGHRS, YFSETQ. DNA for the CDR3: TGCGCCAGCAGCTTCGCTGCCGGACGGGCCACCTACAATGAGCAGTTCTTC. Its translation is CASSFAAGRATYNEQFF.

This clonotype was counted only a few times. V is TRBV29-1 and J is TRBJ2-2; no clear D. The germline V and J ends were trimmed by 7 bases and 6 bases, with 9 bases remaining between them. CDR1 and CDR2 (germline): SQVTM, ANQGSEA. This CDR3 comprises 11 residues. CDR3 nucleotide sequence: TGCAGCGGCAAGGTAGCCGGGGAGCTGTTTTTT. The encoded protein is CSGKVAGELFF.

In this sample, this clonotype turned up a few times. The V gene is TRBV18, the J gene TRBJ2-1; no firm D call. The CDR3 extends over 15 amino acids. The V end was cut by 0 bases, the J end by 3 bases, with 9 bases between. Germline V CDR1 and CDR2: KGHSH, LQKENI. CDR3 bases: TGTGCCAGCTCACCACCGACCTCCGTCTACAATGAGCAGTTCTTC. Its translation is CASSPPTSVYNEQFF.

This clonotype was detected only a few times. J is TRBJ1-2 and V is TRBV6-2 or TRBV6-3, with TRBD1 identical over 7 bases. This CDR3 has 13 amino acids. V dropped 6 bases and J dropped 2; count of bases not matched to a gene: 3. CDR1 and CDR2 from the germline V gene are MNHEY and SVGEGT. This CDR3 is CASRAGQNYGYTF. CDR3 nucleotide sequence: TGTGCCAGCAGAGCGGGACAGAACTATGGCTACACCTTC.

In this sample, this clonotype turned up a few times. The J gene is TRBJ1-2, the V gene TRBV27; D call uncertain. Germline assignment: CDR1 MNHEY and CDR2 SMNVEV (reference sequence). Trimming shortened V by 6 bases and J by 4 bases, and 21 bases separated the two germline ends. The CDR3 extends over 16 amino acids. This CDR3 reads CASSQITDTNFYGYTF. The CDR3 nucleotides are TGTGCCAGCAGCCAAATTACCGACACGAATTTCTATGGCTACACCTTC.

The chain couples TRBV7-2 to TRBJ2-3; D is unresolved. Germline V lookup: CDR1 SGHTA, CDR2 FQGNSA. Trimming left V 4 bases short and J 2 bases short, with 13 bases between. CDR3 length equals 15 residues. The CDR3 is CASSWRYRSTDTQYF. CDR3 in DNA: TGTGCCAGCAGCTGGCGCTACCGGTCCACAGATACGCAGTATTTT.

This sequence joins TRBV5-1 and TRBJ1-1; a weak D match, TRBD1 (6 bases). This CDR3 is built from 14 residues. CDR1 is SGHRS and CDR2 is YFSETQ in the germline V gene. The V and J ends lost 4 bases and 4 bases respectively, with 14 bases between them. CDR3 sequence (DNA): TGCGCCAGCAGCCCTTCCCAGGGGAGCACTGAAGCTTTCTTT. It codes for CASSPSQGSTEAFF.

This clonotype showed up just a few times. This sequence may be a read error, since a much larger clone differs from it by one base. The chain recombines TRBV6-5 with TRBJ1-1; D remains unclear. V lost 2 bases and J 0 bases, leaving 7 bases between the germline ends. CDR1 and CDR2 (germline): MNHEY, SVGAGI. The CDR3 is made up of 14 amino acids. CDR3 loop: CASSYQEMNTEAFF. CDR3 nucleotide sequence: TGTGCCAGCAGTTACCAGGAAATGAACACTGAAGCTTTCTTT.

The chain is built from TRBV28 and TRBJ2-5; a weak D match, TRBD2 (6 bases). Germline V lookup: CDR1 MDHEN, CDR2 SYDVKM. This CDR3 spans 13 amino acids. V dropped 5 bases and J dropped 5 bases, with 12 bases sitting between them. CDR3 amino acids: CASSQGGKETQYF. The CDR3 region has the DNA TGTGCCAGCAGTCAGGGAGGAAAGGAGACCCAGTACTTC.

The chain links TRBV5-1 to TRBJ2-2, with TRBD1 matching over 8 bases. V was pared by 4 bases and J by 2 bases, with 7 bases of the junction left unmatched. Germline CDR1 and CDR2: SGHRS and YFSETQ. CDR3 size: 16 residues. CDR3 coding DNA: TGCGCCAGCAGCCCGGGACAGGTCTTCAACACCGGGGAGCTGTTTTTT. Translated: CASSPGQVFNTGELFF. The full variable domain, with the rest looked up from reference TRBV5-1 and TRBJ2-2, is KAGVTQTPRYLIKTRGQQVTLSCSPISGHRSVSWYQQTPGQGLQFLFEYFSETQRNKGNFPGRFSGRQFSNSRSEMNVSTLELGDSALYLCASSPGQVFNTGELFFGEGSRLTVL.

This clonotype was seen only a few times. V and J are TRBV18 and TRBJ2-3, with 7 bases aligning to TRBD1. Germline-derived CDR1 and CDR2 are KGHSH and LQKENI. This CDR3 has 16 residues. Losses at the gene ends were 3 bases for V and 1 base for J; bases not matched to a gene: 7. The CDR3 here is CASSPVLGTGTDTQYF. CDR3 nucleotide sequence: TGTGCCAGCTCACCTGTATTGGGGACAGGCACAGATACGCAGTATTTT.

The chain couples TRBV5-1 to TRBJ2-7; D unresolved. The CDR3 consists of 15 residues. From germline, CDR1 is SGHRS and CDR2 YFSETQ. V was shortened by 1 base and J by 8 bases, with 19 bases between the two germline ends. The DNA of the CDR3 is TGCGCCAGCAGCTTGATGGGTGTTGGAAGTAGGAAGCAGTACTTC. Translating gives CASSLMGVGSRKQYF.

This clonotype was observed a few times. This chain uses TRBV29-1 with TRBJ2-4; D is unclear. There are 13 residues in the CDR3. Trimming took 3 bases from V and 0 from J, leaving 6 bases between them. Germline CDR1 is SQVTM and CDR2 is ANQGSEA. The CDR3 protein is CSVEGLAKNIQYF. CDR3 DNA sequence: TGCAGCGTTGAGGGCCTAGCCAAAAACATTCAGTACTTC.

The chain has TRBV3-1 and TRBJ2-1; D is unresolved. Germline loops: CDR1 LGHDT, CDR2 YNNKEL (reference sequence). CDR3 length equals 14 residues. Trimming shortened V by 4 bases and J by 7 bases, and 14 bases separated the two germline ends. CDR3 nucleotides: TGTGCCAGCAGCCGCATACCACCTGGAAATGAGCAGTTCTTC. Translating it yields CASSRIPPGNEQFF.

CDR3 sequence reads: CSAREWGNQPQHF. CDR3 bases: TGCAGTGCTAGAGAGTGGGGCAATCAGCCCCAGCATTTT. V is TRBV20-1 and J is TRBJ1-5; D not certain. The CDR3 is 13 amino acids. In germline, CDR1 is DFQATT, CDR2 SNEGSKA (reference sequence). V was trimmed by 0 bases and J by 2 bases, leaving 5 bases between them.

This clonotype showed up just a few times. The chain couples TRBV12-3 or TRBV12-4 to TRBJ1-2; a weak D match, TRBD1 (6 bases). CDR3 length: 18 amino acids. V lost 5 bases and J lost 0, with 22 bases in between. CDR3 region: CASSGQTPGALANYGYTF. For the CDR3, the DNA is TGTGCCAGCAGTGGACAGACGCCAGGGGCATTAGCTAACTATGGCTACACCTTC.

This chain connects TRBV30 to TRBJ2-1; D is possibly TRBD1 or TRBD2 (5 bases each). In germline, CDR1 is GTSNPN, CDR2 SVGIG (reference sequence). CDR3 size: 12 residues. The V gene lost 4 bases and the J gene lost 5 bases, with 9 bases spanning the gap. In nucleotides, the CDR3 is TGTGCCTGGACCCCGGGGCACAATGAGCAGTTCTTC. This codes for CAWTPGHNEQFF.

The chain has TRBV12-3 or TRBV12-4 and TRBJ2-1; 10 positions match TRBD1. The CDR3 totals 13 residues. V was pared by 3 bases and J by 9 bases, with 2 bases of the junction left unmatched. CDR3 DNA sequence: TGTGCCAGCAGTTTTGGGACAGGGGTTGAGCAGTTCTTC. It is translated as CASSFGTGVEQFF.

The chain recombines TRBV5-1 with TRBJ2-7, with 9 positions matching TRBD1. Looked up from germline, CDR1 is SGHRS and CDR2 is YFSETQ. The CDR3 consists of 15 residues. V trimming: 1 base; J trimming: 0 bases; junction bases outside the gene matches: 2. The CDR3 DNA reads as TGCGCCAGCAGCTTGACAGGGGGCATCTCCTACGAGCAGTACTTC. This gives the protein CASSLTGGISYEQYF.

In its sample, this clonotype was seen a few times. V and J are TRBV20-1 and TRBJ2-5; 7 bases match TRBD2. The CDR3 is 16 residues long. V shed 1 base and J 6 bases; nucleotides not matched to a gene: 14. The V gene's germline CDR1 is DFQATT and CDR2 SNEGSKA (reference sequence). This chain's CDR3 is CSARAQSLGGGQTQYF. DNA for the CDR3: TGCAGTGCTAGAGCCCAAAGTTTAGGCGGGGGTCAGACCCAGTACTTC.

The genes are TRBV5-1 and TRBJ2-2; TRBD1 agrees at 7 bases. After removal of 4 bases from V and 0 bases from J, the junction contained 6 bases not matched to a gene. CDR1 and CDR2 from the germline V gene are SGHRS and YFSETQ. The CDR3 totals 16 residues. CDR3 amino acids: CASSAAGTANTGELFF. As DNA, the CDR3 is TGCGCCAGCAGCGCCGCCGGGACAGCGAACACCGGGGAGCTGTTTTTT.

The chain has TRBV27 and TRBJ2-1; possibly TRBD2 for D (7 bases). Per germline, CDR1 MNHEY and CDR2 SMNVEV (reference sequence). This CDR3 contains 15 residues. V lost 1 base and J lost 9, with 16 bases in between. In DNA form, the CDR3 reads TGTGCCAGCAGTTTATTGGGGGGGGGGCCGGGTGAGCAGTTCTTC. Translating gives CASSLLGGGPGEQFF.

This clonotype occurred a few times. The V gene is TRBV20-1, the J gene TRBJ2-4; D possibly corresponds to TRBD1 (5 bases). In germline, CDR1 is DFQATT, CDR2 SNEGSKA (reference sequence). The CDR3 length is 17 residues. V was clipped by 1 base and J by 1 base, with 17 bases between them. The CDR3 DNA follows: TGCAGTGCTAGAGCCAGGGCCACGTTAAGGGCCAAAAACATTCAGTACTTC. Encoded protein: CSARARATLRAKNIQYF.

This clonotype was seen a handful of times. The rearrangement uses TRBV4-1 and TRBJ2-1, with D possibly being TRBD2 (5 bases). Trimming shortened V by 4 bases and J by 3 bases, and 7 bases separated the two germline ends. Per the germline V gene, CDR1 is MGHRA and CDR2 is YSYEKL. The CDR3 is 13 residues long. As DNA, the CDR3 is TGCGCCAGCAGCCCGGGAATCTACAATGAGCAGTTCTTC. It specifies CASSPGIYNEQFF.

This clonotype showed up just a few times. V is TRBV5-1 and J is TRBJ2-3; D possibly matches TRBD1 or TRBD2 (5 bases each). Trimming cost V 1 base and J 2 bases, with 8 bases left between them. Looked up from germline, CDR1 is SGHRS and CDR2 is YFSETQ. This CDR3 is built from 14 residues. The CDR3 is CASSLWGTTDTQYF. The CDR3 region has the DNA TGCGCCAGCAGCTTGTGGGGGACCACAGATACGCAGTATTTT.

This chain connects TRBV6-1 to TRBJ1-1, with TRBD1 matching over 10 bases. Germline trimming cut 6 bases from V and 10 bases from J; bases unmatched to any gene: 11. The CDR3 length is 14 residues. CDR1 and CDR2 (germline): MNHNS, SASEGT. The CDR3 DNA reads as TGTGCCAGCAGATCGACAGGGGGCAAGGGTAGAGCTTTCTTT. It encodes CASRSTGGKGRAFF.